This TCR beta chain was identified in a study of T cells in Graves' hyperthyroidism and ophthalmopathy. In germline, CDR1 is WSHSY, CDR2 SAAADI. This CDR3 comprises 13 residues. Deletions cut 11 bases from V and 2 bases from J, with 15 bases between. Over 18 months, lack of ophthalmopathy progression marked Graves' hyperthyroidism as stable. Diagnoses used clinical symptoms, serum thyroxine and TRAb, thyroid ultrasound and orbital computed tomography. Amplified regions were TCR beta CDR3 sequences from RNA transcripts. HTBI primers were used for first-round RT-PCR of the TCR CDR3. One entry per CDR3 protein results from TCRdb running MiXCR on the multiplex PCR reads. Of approximately 640,000 distinct CDR3 sequences listed, approximately 15% are singletons. The table lists this clonotype with many counts.

The chain has TRBV10-2 and TRBJ1-1, with D maybe TRBD1 (5 bases). The material sequenced was blood. The origin of this receptor is a man in his forties or fifties with Graves' hyperthyroidism. Here the CDR3 reads CAAQGRGNTEAFF. For the CDR3, the DNA is TGCGCCGCCCAGGGTAGGGGAAACACTGAAGCTTTCTTT.